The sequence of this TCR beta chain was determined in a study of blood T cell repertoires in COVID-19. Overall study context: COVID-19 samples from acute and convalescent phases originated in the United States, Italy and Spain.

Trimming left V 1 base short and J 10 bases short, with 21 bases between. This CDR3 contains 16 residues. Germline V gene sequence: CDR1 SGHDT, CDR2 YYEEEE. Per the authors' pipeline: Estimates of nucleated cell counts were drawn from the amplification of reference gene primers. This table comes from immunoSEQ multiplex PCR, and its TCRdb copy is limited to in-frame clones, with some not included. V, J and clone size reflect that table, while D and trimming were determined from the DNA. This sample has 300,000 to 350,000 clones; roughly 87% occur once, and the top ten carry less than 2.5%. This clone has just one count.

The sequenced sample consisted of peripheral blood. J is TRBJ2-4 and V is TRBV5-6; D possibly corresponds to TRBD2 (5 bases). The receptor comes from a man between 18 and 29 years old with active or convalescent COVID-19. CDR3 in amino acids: CASSLSLGLSSSIQYF. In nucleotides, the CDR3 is TGTGCCAGCAGCTTGAGTCTAGGGCTGTCTAGCAGTATTCAGTACTTC.